The present T cell receptor beta chain was sequenced within a study of CD8 T cells in ankylosing spondylitis. General study points: Matched synovial fluid from ankylosing spondylitis patients was reported to be enriched for disease-linked clones. Ankylosing spondylitis blood seemed to carry a telltale TCR beta motif made of under 10 highly homologous variants. Clones that were linked to disease were CD8+ and were relatively rare in peripheral blood. Both synovial fluid and blood in reactive arthritis had previously been reported to carry some motif variants.

Each TCR beta library was made by quantitative 5'-RACE that incorporated molecular barcodes. Using its own MiXCR run on the 5' RACE reads, TCRdb lists one record per CDR3 protein. The sample has 470,000 or so distinct CDR3 sequences; roughly a quarter are singletons. A note on this clonotype: The antigen is not known.

There are 14 residues in the CDR3. Trimming took 3 bases from V and 1 from J, leaving 9 bases between them. The germline V gene encodes CDR1 MNHEY and CDR2 SMNVEV (reference sequence). Specimen: blood, either unsorted or a sorted T cell fraction (not recorded which). The chain uses TRBV27 and TRBJ2-5; D is ambiguous. This TCR was sampled from a male donor with ankylosing spondylitis. CDR3 region: CASSFLWAQETQYF. The CDR3 region has the DNA TGTGCCAGCAGTTTTTTGTGGGCCCAAGAGACCCAGTACTTC.